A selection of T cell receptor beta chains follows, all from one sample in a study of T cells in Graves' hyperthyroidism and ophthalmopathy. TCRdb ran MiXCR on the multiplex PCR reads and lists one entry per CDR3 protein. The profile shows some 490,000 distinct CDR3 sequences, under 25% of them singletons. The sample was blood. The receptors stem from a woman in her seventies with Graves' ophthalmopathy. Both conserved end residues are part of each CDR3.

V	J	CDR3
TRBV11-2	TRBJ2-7	CASSASYEQYF
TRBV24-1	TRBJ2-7	CATSDVSRTPPLREQYF
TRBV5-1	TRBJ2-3	CASSLELAASTDTQYF
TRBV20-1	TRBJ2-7	CSASLGSDSYEQYF
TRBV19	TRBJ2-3	CASSPGPDTDTQYF
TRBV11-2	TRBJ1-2	CASSLARTGEDYGYTF
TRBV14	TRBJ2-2	CASSPLAGWHTGELFF
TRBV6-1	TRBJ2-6	CASRRGASGANVLTF
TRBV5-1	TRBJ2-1	CASSLDFNEQFF
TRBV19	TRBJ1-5	CASRPPGSGQPQHF
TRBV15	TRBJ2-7	CATSRPGTGAYEQYF
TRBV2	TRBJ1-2	CASSARQNYGYTF
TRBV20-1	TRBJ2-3	CSARAGDTQYF
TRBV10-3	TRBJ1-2	CATRQGTDYGYTF
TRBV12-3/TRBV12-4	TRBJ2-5	CASSLERWDQETQYF
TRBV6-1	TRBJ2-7	CASSDFRTFNEQYF
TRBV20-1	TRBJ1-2	CSARHNPGQAGYGYTF
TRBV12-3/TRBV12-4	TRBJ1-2	CASSGRNGYTF
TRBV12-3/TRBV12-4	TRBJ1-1	CASRLRWAEAFF
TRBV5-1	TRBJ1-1	CASSLGGGENTEAFF
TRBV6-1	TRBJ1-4	CASSEQSREKLFF
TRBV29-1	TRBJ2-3	CSAPPQYF
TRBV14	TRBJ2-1	CASRRLAGEGEQFF